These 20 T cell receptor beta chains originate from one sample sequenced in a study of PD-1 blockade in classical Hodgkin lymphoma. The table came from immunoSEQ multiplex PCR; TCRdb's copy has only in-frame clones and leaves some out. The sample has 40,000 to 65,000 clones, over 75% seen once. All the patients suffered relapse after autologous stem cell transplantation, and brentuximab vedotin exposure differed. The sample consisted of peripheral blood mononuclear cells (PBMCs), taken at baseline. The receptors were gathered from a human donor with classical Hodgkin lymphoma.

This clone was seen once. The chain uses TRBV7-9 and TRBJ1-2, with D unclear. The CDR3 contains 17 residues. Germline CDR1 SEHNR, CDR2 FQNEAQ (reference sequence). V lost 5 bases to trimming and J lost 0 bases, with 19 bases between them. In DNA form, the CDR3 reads TGTGCCAGCAGCCCACCCCATCTCTTACAGTCTAACTATGGCTACACCTTC. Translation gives CASSPPHLLQSNYGYTF.

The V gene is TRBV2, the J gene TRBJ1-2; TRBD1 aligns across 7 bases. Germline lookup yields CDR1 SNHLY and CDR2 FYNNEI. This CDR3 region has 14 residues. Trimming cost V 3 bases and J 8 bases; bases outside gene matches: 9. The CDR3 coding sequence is TGTGCCAGCAGTGACGTTTGGGCAGGGGGAGGCTACACCTTC. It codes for CASSDVWAGGGYTF.

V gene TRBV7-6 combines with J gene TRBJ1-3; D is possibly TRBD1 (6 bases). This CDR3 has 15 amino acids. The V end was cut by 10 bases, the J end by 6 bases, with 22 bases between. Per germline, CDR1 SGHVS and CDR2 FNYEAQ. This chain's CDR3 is CATQGGGSSQNTIYF. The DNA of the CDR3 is TGTGCCACCCAAGGGGGGGGCTCCTCCCAAAACACCATATATTTT.

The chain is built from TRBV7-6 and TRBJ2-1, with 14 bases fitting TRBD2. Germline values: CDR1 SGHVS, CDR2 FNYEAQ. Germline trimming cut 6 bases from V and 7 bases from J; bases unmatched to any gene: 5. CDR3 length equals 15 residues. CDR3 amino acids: CASRGLAGVGNEQFF. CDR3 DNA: TGTGCCAGCAGGGGACTAGCGGGAGTGGGGAATGAGCAGTTCTTC. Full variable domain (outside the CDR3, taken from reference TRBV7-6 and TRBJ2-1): GAGVSQSPRYKVTKRGQDVALRCDPISGHVSLYWYRQALGQGPEFLTYFNYEAQQDKSGLPNDRFSAERPEGSISTLTIQRTEQRDSAMYRCASRGLAGVGNEQFFGPGTRLTVL.

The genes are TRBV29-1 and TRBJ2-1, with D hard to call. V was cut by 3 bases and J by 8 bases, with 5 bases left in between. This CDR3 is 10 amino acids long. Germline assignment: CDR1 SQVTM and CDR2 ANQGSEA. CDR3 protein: CSVDGYEQFF. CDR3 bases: TGCAGCGTTGACGGCTATGAGCAGTTCTTC.

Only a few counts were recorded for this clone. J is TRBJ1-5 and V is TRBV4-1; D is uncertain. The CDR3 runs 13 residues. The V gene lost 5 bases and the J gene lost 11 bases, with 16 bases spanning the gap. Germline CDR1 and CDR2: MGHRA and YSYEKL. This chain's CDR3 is CASSFVGSGSQHF. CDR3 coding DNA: TGCGCCAGCAGCTTCGTAGGTTCCGGTTCCCAGCATTTT.

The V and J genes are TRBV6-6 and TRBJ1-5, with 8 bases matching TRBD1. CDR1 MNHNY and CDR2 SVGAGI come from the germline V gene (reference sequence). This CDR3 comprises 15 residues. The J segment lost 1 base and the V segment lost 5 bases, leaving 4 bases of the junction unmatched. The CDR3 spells CASSQGARSNQPQHF. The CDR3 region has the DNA TGTGCCAGCAGTCAGGGGGCGCGGAGCAATCAGCCCCAGCATTTT.

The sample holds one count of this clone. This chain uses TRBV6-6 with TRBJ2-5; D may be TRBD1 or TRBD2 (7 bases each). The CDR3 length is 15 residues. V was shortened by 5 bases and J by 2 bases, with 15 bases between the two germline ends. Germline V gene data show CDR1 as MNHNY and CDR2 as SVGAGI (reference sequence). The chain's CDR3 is CASSGSGGGQETQYF. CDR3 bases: TGTGCCAGCAGTGGTTCAGGGGGGGGGCAAGAGACCCAGTACTTC.

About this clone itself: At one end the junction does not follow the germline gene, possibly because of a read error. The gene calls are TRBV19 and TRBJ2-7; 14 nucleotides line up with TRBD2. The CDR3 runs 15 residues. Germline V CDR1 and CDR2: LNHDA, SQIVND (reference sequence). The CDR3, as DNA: TGTGCCAGTAGTATCGGGCTGGGACTAGCGGGAGTACTCCACTTC. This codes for CASSIGLGLAGVLHF.

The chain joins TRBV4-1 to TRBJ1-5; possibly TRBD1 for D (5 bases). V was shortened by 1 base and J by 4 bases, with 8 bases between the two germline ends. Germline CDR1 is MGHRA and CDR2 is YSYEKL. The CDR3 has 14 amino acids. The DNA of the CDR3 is TGCGCCAGCAGCCAAGTGGGGGGAAATCAGCCCCAGCATTTT. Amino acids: CASSQVGGNQPQHF.

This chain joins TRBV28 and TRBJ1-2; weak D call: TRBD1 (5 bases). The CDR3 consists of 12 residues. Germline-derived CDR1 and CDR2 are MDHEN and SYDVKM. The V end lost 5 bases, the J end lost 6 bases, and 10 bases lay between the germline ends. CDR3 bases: TGTGCCAGCAGTAGCATGGGGCATGGCTACACCTTC. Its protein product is CASSSMGHGYTF.

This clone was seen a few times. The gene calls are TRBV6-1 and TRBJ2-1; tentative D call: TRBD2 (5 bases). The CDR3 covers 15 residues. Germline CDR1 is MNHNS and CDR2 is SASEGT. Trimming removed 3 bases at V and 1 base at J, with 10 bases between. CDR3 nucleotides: TGTGCCAGCAGTGAGACGAGCGGTTCCTACAATGAGCAGTTCTTC. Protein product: CASSETSGSYNEQFF.

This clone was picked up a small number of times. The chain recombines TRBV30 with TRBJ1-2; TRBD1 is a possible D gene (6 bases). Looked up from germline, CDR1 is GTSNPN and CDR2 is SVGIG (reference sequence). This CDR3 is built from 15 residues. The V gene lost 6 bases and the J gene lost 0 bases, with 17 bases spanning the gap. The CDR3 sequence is CACSVGGRANYGYTF. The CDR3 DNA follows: TGTGCCTGCTCTGTGGGGGGGCGAGCTAACTATGGCTACACCTTC.

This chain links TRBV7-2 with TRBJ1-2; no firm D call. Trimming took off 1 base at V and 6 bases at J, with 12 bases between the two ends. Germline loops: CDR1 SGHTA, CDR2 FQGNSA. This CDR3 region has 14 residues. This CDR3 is CASSLGGGGNGYTF. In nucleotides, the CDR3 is TGTGCCAGCAGCTTAGGGGGTGGAGGAAATGGCTACACCTTC.

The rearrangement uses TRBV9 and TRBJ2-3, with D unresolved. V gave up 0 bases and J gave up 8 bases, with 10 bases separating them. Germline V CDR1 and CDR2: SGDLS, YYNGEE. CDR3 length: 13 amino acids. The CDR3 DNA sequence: TGTGCCAGCAGCGTAGAAGGCAGTCCTACGCAGTATTTT. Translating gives CASSVEGSPTQYF.

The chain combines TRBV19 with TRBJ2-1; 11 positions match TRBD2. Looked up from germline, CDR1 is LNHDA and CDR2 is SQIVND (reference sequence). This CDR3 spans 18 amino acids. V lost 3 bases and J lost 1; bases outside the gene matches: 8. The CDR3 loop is CASSIGLAGGLSYNEQFF. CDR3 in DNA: TGTGCCAGTAGTATTGGGCTAGCGGGAGGTCTTTCCTACAATGAGCAGTTCTTC.

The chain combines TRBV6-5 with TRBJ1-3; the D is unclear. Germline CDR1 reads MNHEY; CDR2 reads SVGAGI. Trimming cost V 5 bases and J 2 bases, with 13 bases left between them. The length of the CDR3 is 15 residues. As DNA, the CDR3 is TGTGCCAGCAGTCGCACACCCGACCCTGGAAACACCATATATTTT. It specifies CASSRTPDPGNTIYF.

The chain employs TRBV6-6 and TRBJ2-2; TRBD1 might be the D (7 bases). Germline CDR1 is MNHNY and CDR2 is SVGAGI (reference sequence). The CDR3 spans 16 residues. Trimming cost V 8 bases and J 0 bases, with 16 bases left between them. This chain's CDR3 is CASVRQGLANTGELFF. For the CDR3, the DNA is TGTGCCAGCGTCCGACAGGGACTCGCGAACACCGGGGAGCTGTTTTTT.

CDR3: CASSYAHRRDEQYF. The CDR3 DNA follows: TGTGCCAGCAGTTACGCCCATAGGAGAGACGAGCAGTACTTC. This chain links TRBV6-5 with TRBJ2-7; D is unclear. Germline CDR1 and CDR2: MNHEY and SVGAGI. The CDR3 runs to 14 residues. Trimming cost V 2 bases and J 5 bases, with 13 bases left between them.

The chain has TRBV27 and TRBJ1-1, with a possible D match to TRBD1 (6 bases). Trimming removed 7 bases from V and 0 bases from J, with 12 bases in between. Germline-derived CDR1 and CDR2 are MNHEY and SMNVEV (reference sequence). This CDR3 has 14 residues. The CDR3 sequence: CASKGQTMNTEAFF. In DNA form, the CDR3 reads TGTGCCAGCAAAGGACAGACCATGAACACTGAAGCTTTCTTT.